This TCR beta chain was sequenced in a study of T cell repertoires in cytomegalovirus infection. TCRdb called the reads again in MiXCR, with one record for every CDR3 protein. Of 35,000 to 55,000 distinct CDR3 sequences listed, roughly 19% are singletons. This CDR3 comprises 15 residues. Germline V gene sequence: CDR1 SEHNR, CDR2 FQNEAQ (reference sequence). The trim removed 5 bases at V and 5 bases at J, leaving 8 bases unmatched. Of note for this clonotype: Its antigen is still unknown.

The clonotype comes from a human donor in good health (CMV status not recorded). Some clones in this sample may be carry-over from other donors' samples. The sequences come from CD8+ T cells from cultured PBMCs, collected from culture after CMV antigen stimulation. V is TRBV7-9 and J is TRBJ1-4; 7 positions match TRBD1. The CDR3 spells CASSLLQGKNEKLFF. In DNA, the CDR3 is TGTGCCAGCAGCCTTCTACAGGGGAAGAATGAAAAACTGTTTTTT.